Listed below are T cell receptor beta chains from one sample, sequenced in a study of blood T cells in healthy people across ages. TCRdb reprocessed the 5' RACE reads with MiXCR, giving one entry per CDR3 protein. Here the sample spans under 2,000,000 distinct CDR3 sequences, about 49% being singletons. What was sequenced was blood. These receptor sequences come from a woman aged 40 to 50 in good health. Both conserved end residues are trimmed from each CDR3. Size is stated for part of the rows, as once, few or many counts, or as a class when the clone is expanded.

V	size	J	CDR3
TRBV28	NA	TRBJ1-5	ASSHPGQPQH
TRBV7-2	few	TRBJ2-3	ASSSQSHERNRSDTQY
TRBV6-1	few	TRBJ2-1	ASSEWYLAGARYNEQF
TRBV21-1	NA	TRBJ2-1	ASSKETGGEPGF
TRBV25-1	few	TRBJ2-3	ASSEYGTGSADTQY
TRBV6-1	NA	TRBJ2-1	ASSTQYVEPSMENYNEQF
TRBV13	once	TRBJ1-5	ASRKLDSNQPQH
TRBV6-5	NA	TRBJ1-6	ASSLGLKKSPLH
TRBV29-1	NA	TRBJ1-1	SVYPSGVNTEAF
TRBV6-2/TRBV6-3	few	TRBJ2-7	ASSYFPRGGASYEQY
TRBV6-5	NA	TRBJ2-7	ASSYASSSYEQY
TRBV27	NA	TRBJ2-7	ASSSGQGPNEQY
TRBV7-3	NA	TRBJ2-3	ASSYIPKGTDTQY
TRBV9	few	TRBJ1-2	ASSVSPVYGYT
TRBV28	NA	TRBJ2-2	ASIRGGNVGELF
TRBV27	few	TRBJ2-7	ASSSRLPAYEQY
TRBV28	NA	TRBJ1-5	ASSLNSLSQPQH
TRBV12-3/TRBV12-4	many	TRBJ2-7	ASSRFSYEQY
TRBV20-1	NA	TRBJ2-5	SARGTSGGASETQY
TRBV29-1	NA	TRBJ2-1	SVEGGGREQF
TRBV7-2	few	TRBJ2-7	ASSLATISYEQY
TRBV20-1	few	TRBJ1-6	SARAVSSYNSPLH
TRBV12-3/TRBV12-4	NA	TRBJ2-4	ASSRDRGILNIQY
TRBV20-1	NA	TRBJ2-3	SARSSGTDTQY
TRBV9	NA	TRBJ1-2	ASRLTWGYT
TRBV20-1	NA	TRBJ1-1	SARVQGGWFTEAF
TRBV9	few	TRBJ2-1	ASSPGLAGGPYNEQF
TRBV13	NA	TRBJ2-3	ASSYEGKTDTQY
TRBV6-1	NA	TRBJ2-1	AARLVSYNEQF
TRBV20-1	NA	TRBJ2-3	SATGGDTDTQY
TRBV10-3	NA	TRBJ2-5	AISEYDEETQY
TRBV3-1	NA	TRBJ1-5	ASSQDPGQKNQPQH
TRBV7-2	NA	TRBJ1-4	ASSSQGTGYEKLF
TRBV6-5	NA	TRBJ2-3	ASSYSEGIPADTQY
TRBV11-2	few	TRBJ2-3	ASSLGSYPTDTQY
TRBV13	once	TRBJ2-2	ASSSYRGAGELF
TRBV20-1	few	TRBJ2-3	SAIGTSRSTDTQY
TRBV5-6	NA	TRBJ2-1	ASILGFGDNEQF
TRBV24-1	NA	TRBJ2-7	ATSARGQVSEQY
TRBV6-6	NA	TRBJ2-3	ASSWPGQLSTDTQY
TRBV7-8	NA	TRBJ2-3	ASTYRTDFTDTQY
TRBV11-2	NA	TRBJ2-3	ASSLRDRGASTDTQY
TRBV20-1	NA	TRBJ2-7	SAGLAGKGEQY
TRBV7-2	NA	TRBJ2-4	ASSLVGGGPLAKNIQY
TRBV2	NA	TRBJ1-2	ASSESVGYT
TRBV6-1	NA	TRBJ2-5	ASSDRAWGETQY
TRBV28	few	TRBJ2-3	ASHEAGNADTQY
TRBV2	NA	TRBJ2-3	ASRPPAGGRNTQY
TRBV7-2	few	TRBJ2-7	ASSLVKNYEQY
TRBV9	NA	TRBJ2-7	ASREGTSYNEQY
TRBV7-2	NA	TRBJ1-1	ASTIAANRVNEAF
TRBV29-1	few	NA	SVMGQGAVEQY
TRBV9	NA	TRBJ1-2	ASLNPNYGYT
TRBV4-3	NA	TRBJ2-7	ASSQDLRGSPYEQY
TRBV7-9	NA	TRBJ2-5	ASSEQLGRVSETQY
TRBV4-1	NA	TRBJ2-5	ASSQNPLIQETQY
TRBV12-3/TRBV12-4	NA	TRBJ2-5	ASSFQGSYNEQY